The 17 T cell receptor beta chains in this list originate from one sample, sequenced in a study of shared clonotypes between healthy human individuals. The data were produced by immunoSEQ multiplex PCR, yet TCRdb's version contains in-frame clones alone and is incomplete. The sample gives 2 million to 2.5 million clones, approximately 95% of which show up once; 0.13% is in the top ten. The sequencing input was naive CD4+ T cells sorted from blood. Subset here: CD45RA+ positively selected. All receptors derive from a man aged 18 to 29 in good health.

In this sample, this clone turned up once. This chain joins TRBV7-3 and TRBJ2-3; D possibly corresponds to TRBD1 (6 bases). The CDR3 covers 14 residues. V lost 3 bases and J lost 4, with 11 bases in between. Germline V CDR1 and CDR2: SGHTA, FQGTGA. The CDR3 DNA reads TGTGCCAGCAGCTTCTCAGGGGTGGCAGATACGCAGTATTTT. It translates to CASSFSGVADTQYF.

The chain joins TRBV6-6 to TRBJ1-2, with D unclear. CDR1 and CDR2 (germline): MNHNY, SVGAGI (reference sequence). The CDR3 runs 13 residues. With 1 base removed from V and 6 bases from J, the gap between germline ends came to 9 bases. The CDR3 DNA follows: TGTGCCAGCAGTTACTTATATGGGGATGGCTACACCTTC. Protein: CASSYLYGDGYTF.

J is TRBJ2-2 and V is TRBV2; 7 bases agree with TRBD1. The length of the CDR3 is 16 residues. The germline CDR1 and CDR2 sequences are SNHLY and FYNNEI. V lost 4 bases, J lost 4 bases, and 9 bases stayed unmatched. The CDR3 nucleotides read TGTGCCAGCAGTGCCCGCTCCGGGACAGTCACCGGGGAGCTGTTTTTT. This sequence encodes CASSARSGTVTGELFF.

CDR3 protein: CASSLGTSDYEQYF. The CDR3 DNA reads TGCGCCAGCAGCCTAGGGACTAGCGACTACGAGCAGTACTTC. The chain has TRBV5-1 and TRBJ2-7; TRBD2 matches 10 bases. This CDR3 is built from 14 residues. Germline V CDR1 and CDR2: SGHRS, YFSETQ. J was trimmed by 3 bases and V by 4 bases; bases with no gene match: 4.

The J gene is TRBJ1-4, the V gene TRBV5-6, with D uncertain. V was pared by 3 bases and J by 1 base, with 10 bases between. CDR1 and CDR2 (germline): SGHDT, YYEEEE. The CDR3 runs to 15 residues. The CDR3 region is CASSSLWKTNEKLFF. As DNA, the CDR3 is TGTGCCAGCAGCTCCCTCTGGAAAACTAATGAAAAACTGTTTTTT. Full variable domain (remainder filled in from reference TRBV5-6 and TRBJ1-4): DAGVTQSPTHLIKTRGQQVTLRCSPKSGHDTVSWYQQALGQGPQFIFQYYEEEERQRGNFPDRFSGHQFPNYSSELNVNALLLGDSALYLCASSSLWKTNEKLFFGSGTQLSVL.

The V call is TRBV7-9, the J call TRBJ1-6, with a weak D call TRBD1 (6 bases). The CDR3 sequence is 16 residues long. V dropped 4 bases and J dropped 9 bases, with 19 bases sitting between them. The germline V gene encodes CDR1 SEHNR and CDR2 FQNEAQ (reference sequence). The CDR3 DNA is TGTGCCAGCAGCTCCAGGATGGGGGCGGGTGGTTCACCCCTCCACTTT. Protein: CASSSRMGAGGSPLHF.

The rearrangement joins TRBV6-6 to TRBJ1-1, with D hard to call. Germline V lookup: CDR1 MNHNY, CDR2 SVGAGI (reference sequence). V shed 5 bases and J shed 1 base, with 8 bases lying between them. This CDR3 contains 13 residues. The CDR3 coding sequence is TGTGCCAGCAGTGCCTCCACGAACACTGAAGCTTTCTTT. Translating gives CASSASTNTEAFF.

For this clone: The sample holds other DNA sequences that translate to the same CDR3. This rearrangement joins TRBV30 to TRBJ2-5; 8 bases agree with TRBD2. The CDR3 has 14 residues. J lost 4 bases, V lost 0 bases, and 4 bases had no gene match. The germline V gene has CDR1 GTSNPN and CDR2 SVGIG (reference sequence). In DNA, the CDR3 is TGTGCCTGGAGTGTACGTCGGGGGGGAGAGACCCAGTACTTC. This gives the protein CAWSVRRGGETQYF.

The genes are TRBV9 and TRBJ2-7; 9 bases are a match to TRBD2. J was trimmed by 4 bases and V by 4 bases; bases with no gene match: 6. CDR1 and CDR2 (germline): SGDLS, YYNGEE. The CDR3 consists of 14 residues. The CDR3, as DNA: TGTGCCAGCAGCATTGGACTAGCGAGTTACGAGCAGTACTTC. Translated, it gives CASSIGLASYEQYF.

The genes are TRBV28 and TRBJ1-3, with 10 bases identical to TRBD1. This CDR3 is 18 amino acids long. V lost 5 bases and J lost 0; bases outside the gene matches: 10. Germline CDR1 reads MDHEN; CDR2 reads SYDVKM. The CDR3 region is CASSRRQGALLSGNTIYF. The CDR3 bases are TGTGCCAGCAGTCGTCGACAGGGGGCCCTCCTCTCTGGAAACACCATATATTTT.

V and J are TRBV5-1 and TRBJ2-2; TRBD2 might be the D (6 bases). This CDR3 is built from 16 residues. Germline-derived CDR1 and CDR2 are SGHRS and YFSETQ. Trimming removed 0 bases at V and 2 bases at J, with 11 bases between. CDR3 DNA: TGCGCCAGCAGCTTGGGGCTAGCGATAAACACCGGGGAGCTGTTTTTT. It encodes CASSLGLAINTGELFF. The full variable domain, with the rest looked up from reference TRBV5-1 and TRBJ2-2, is KAGVTQTPRYLIKTRGQQVTLSCSPISGHRSVSWYQQTPGQGLQFLFEYFSETQRNKGNFPGRFSGRQFSNSRSEMNVSTLELGDSALYLCASSLGLAINTGELFFGEGSRLTVL.

The chain employs TRBV5-1 and TRBJ2-5; 7 bases agree with TRBD1. Germline V CDR1 and CDR2: SGHRS, YFSETQ. Losses at the gene ends were 2 bases for V and 5 bases for J; bases not matched to a gene: 9. The CDR3 has 15 amino acids. The CDR3 bases are TGCGCCAGCAGCTTCTCCGGGACAGAAGGGGAGACCCAGTACTTC. Its protein product is CASSFSGTEGETQYF.

J is TRBJ1-3 and V is TRBV4-1; weak D call: TRBD1 (6 bases). V gave up 0 bases and J gave up 4 bases, with 19 bases separating them. Germline assignment: CDR1 MGHRA and CDR2 YSYEKL. The length of the CDR3 is 18 residues. Here the CDR3 reads CASSQEGTGRMWGNTIYF. As DNA, the CDR3 is TGCGCCAGCAGCCAAGAGGGAACAGGGAGGATGTGGGGAAACACCATATATTTT.

The chain is built from TRBV9 and TRBJ2-1; weak D call: TRBD1 (5 bases). CDR1 and CDR2 from the germline V gene are SGDLS and YYNGEE. This CDR3 comprises 17 residues. The V gene lost 0 bases and the J gene lost 0 bases, with 13 bases spanning the gap. The CDR3 DNA is TGTGCCAGCAGCGTAGTGTGGGGCCCCAGCTCCTACAATGAGCAGTTCTTC. Translating gives CASSVVWGPSSYNEQFF.

This sequence joins TRBV5-1 and TRBJ2-3, with 14 bases aligning to TRBD2. This CDR3 comprises 18 residues. Looked up from germline, CDR1 is SGHRS and CDR2 is YFSETQ. Trimming at V came to 2 bases and at J to 4 bases, leaving 9 bases not matched to a gene. CDR3 amino acids: CASSFPLEGLAGADTQYF. As DNA, the CDR3 is TGCGCCAGCAGCTTTCCTTTAGAGGGACTAGCGGGGGCAGATACGCAGTATTTT. Full variable domain (outside the CDR3, taken from reference TRBV5-1 and TRBJ2-3): KAGVTQTPRYLIKTRGQQVTLSCSPISGHRSVSWYQQTPGQGLQFLFEYFSETQRNKGNFPGRFSGRQFSNSRSEMNVSTLELGDSALYLCASSFPLEGLAGADTQYFGPGTRLTVL.

The J gene is TRBJ1-5, the V gene TRBV19; D may be TRBD1 (6 bases). V was clipped by 9 bases and J by 4 bases, with 13 bases between them. From germline, CDR1 is LNHDA and CDR2 SQIVND (reference sequence). This CDR3 contains 13 residues. Here the CDR3 DNA reads TGTGCCAGCGAACAGGGCGCTAATCAGCCCCAGCATTTT. Translated: CASEQGANQPQHF.

This chain uses TRBV7-2 with TRBJ1-6; TRBD1 aligns across 7 bases. CDR1 is SGHTA and CDR2 is FQGNSA in the germline V gene. The CDR3 loop spans 17 amino acids. Trimming took 4 bases from V and 6 from J; bases not matched to a gene: 12. This CDR3 reads CASSSLVGQLRNSPLHF. The CDR3 DNA follows: TGTGCCAGCAGCTCTCTGGTGGGACAGCTGCGTAATTCACCCCTCCACTTT.